This T cell receptor beta chain was observed in a study of sequential checkpoint blockade in melanoma. Study-level information: TCRβ was sequenced from DNA of 91 pretreatment tumors. Study results and limitations: For nivolumab-first patients, baseline tumor clonality was associated with response.

The germline V gene encodes CDR1 LNHNV and CDR2 YYDKDF (reference sequence). The length of the CDR3 is 17 residues. V shed 0 bases, J shed 0 bases, and the junction held 7 bases outside the gene matches. This clone has only a few counts. Antigen unknown. As for treatment: randomized to nivolumab then ipilimumab (arm A) or the reverse (arm B). TCRdb's table, derived via immunoSEQ multiplex PCR, lists solely in-frame clones and lacks some. The data show approximately 2,700 clones, roughly a fifth seen once. The clonotype comes from a human donor with melanoma. The starting material was tumor tissue (inferred from file names), obtained from a patient given nivolumab and ipilimumab in sequence. The chain combines TRBV15 with TRBJ2-7; the match to TRBD2 covers 8 bases. DNA for the CDR3: TGTGCCACCAGCAGAGAGAGGATGAGCGGGAGCTCCTACGAGCAGTACTTC. Translation gives CATSRERMSGSSYEQYF.